The clone carrying this TCR beta chain was seen a handful of times. The antigen remains undetermined. This specimen comes from a study of T cell responses to AZD1222 COVID-19 vaccine. General study points: Spike-specific TCR breadth and depth went up after people got two AZD1222 doses.

Profiled with immunoSEQ multiplex PCR; TCRdb holds only in-frame clones, not every one. The sample contains about 140,000 clones, about 87% of which appear only once. CDR3 length: 15 amino acids. V lost 1 base and J lost 0, with 12 bases in between. Germline values: CDR1 GTSNPN, CDR2 SVGIG (reference sequence). The receptor was derived from an adult in good health. The material sequenced was peripheral blood, taken on day 0 of AZD1222 vaccination. This sequence joins TRBV30 and TRBJ1-1; D is ambiguous. CDR3 region: CAWSGSIRVNTEAFF. The CDR3 coding sequence is TGTGCCTGGAGTGGTTCTATAAGGGTGAACACTGAAGCTTTCTTT.